This TCR beta chain was sequenced during a study of vaccination and CD4 T cells after COVID-19. Sample treatment: roughly 10-day PBMC culture with coronavirus spike peptide pools or control peptides (ViraFEST assay). Two million PBMCs went into each well for culture with about 10 IU/ml IL-2 and about 10 ug/ml peptide pools. The assay that was used to sequence DNA from cultured CD4+ T cells was the Oncomine TCR Beta short-read assay. Each CDR3 protein is one row after TCRdb ran MiXCR on the PCR reads. The data hold 11,000 to 15,000 distinct CDR3 sequences, with roughly 30% observed a single time. V was pared by 5 bases and J by 8 bases, with 13 bases between. Germline values: CDR1 SGHTA, CDR2 FQGTGA. There are 13 residues in the CDR3. With respect to this clonotype: The antigen remains unidentified.

The rearrangement joins TRBV7-3 to TRBJ2-1; TRBD1 is a possible D gene (5 bases). The clonotype was recovered from a human donor who had recovered from COVID-19. The sample in question was CD4+ T cells from blood, cultured in vitro, obtained after SARS-CoV-2 vaccination. The CDR3 spells CASSPLGRDEQFF. The CDR3 nucleotides read TGTGCCAGCAGCCCACTGGGCAGGGATGAGCAGTTCTTC. The full variable domain, its missing parts supplied by reference TRBV7-3 and TRBJ2-1, is GAGVSQTPSNKVTEKGKYVELRCDPISGHTALYWYRQSLGQGPEFLIYFQGTGAADDSGLPNDRFFAVRPEGSVSTLKIQRTERGDSAVYLCASSPLGRDEQFFGPGTRLTVL.